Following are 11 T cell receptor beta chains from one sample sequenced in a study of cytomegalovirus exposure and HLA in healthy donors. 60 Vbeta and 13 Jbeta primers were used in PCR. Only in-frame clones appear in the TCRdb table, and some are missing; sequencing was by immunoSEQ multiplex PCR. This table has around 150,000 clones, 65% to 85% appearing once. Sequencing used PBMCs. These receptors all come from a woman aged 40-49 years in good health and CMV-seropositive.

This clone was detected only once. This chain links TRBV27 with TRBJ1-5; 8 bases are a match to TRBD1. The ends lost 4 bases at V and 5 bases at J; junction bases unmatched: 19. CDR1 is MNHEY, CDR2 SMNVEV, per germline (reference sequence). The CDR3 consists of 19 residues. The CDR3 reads CASSYRGFHRKQGDQPQHF. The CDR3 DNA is TGTGCCAGCAGTTATCGGGGCTTTCACAGAAAACAGGGGGATCAGCCCCAGCATTTT.

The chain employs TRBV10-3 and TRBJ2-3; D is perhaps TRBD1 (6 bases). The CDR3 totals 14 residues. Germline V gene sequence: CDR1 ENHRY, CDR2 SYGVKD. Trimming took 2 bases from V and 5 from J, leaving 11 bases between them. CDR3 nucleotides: TGTGCCATCAGTGAGGGTGGGGGCGGAGATACGCAGTATTTT. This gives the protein CAISEGGGGDTQYF.

This CDR3 is CASSYSPSTDTQYF. The CDR3 nucleotides read TGTGCCAGCAGTTACTCCCCAAGCACAGATACGCAGTATTTT. V is TRBV6-5 and J is TRBJ2-3; D ambiguous. The CDR3 runs to 14 residues. Germline-derived CDR1 and CDR2 are MNHEY and SVGAGI. V lost 0 bases, J lost 0 bases, and 4 bases lay in between.

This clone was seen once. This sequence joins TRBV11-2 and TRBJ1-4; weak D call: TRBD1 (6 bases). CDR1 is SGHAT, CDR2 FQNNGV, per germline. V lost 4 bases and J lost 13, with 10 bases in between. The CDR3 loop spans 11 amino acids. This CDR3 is CASSSQGRLFF. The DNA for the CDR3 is TGTGCCAGCAGCTCCCAGGGGCGACTGTTTTTT.

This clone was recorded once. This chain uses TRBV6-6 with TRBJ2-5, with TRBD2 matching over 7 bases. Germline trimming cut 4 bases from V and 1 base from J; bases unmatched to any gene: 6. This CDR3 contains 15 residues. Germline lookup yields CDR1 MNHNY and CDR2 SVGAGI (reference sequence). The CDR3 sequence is CASSSSAGFQETQYF. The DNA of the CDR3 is TGTGCCAGCAGTTCCTCAGCGGGATTCCAAGAGACCCAGTACTTC.

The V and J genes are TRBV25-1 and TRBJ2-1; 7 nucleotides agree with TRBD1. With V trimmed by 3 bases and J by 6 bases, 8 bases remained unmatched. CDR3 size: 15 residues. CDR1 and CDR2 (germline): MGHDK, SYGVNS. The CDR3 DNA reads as TGTGCCAGCAGTGATCGACAGGGACGGTCCAATGAGCAGTTCTTC. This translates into CASSDRQGRSNEQFF.

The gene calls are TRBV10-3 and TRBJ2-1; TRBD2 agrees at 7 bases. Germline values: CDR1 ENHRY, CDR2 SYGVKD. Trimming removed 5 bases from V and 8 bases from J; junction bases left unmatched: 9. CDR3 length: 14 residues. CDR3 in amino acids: CAISIRPGGDEQFF. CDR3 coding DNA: TGTGCCATCAGTATCCGACCTGGGGGGGATGAGCAGTTCTTC.

The CDR3 DNA reads TGTGCCAGCAGCTTAGGCGGAGGGGGCTTAACTGAAGCTTTCTTT. Its protein is CASSLGGGGLTEAFF. The rearrangement uses TRBV7-9 and TRBJ1-1, with 7 bases aligning to TRBD1. Looked up from germline, CDR1 is SEHNR and CDR2 is FQNEAQ (reference sequence). The length of the CDR3 is 15 residues. Trimming took 1 base from V and 5 from J; bases not matched to a gene: 7.

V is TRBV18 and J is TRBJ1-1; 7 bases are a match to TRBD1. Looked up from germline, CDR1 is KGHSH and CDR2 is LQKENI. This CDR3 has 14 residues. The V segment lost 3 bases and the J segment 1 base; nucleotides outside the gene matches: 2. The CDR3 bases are TGTGCCAGCTCACCCGCAGGGGGGAACACTGAAGCTTTCTTT. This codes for CASSPAGGNTEAFF.

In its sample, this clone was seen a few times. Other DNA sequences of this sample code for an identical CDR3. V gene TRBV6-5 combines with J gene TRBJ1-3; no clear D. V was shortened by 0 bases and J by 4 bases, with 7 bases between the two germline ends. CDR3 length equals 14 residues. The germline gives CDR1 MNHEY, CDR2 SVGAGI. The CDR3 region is CASSYSTGGNTIYF. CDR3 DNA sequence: TGTGCCAGCAGTTACTCGACGGGGGGAAACACCATATATTTT.

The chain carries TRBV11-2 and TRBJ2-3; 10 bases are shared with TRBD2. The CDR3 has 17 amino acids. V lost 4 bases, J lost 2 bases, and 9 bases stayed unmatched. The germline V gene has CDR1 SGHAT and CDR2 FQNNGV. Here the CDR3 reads CASSSASGSLYTDTQYF. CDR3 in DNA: TGTGCCAGCAGCTCGGCTAGCGGGAGCCTTTACACAGATACGCAGTATTTT.